This T cell receptor (beta chain) was sequenced in a study of Ad26.COV2.S vaccination and SARS-CoV-2 variants. As concerns this clone: The antigen is not known.

As to treatment: approximately 18 received Ad26.COV2.S at low or high dose, single or two shots; roughly 5 received placebo; per-sample allocation not given. All samples were drawn on day 63, counting from the first vaccine or placebo injection. This vaccine is an Ad26 vector that expresses the Wuhan-strain SARS-CoV-2 spike. V was clipped by 7 bases and J by 2 bases, with 12 bases between them. CDR1 MNHEY and CDR2 SVGAGI come from the germline V gene. The CDR3 is 14 amino acids. Study-level results: Researchers reported similar non-spike TCR breadth in vaccine and placebo recipients. Vaccine recipients posted higher spike-specific TCR breadth than their placebo counterparts.

Here immunoSEQ multiplex PCR was the method, and the copy in TCRdb shows in-frame clones only, minus some. The sample yields roughly 390,000 clones, about nine tenths seen once. The sample in question was peripheral blood, obtained in a trial of Ad26.COV2.S vaccine versus placebo. V usage is TRBV6-5 and J usage is TRBJ1-5; D unclear. The receptor comes from a person between 18 and 65 years old who received the Ad26.COV2.S COVID-19 vaccine or a placebo. CDR3 coding DNA: TGTGCCAGCAATACGAGGGTCGGCAATCAGCCCCAGCATTTT. It translates to CASNTRVGNQPQHF.